These 16 T cell receptor beta chains originate from one sample sequenced in a study of cytomegalovirus exposure and HLA in healthy donors (dated by TCRdb to 2016 to 2017). Libraries were built with the immunoSEQ multiplex PCR assay. The multiplex PCR relied on a mix of 60 forward primers for TCR Vbeta segments and 13 reverse primers for TCR Jbeta segments. The immuneACCESS repertoire file appears here via TCRdb, limited to in-frame rearrangements. These files lack a portion of the clones; in checked studies, under half of the deficit traces to unresolved V genes, and the cause of the others is not known. Within this sample are 150,000 to 200,000 clones, with roughly 82% of them counted one time only. Roughly 1.6% of the sample comes from the top ten. Sequencing was done on a sample of PBMCs. The source is a girl aged 10 to 17 in good health and CMV-seropositive.

This clone was observed once. The rearrangement joins TRBV29-1 to TRBJ1-4; a possible D gene is TRBD1 (5 bases). The germline V gene encodes CDR1 SQVTM and CDR2 ANQGSEA. V lost 2 bases and J lost 5, with 9 bases in between. CDR3 length: 13 amino acids. CDR3 nucleotides: TGCAGCGTTGAACAGGGCCCAAATGAAAAACTGTTTTTT. It encodes CSVEQGPNEKLFF. The entire variable domain, with the rest obtained from reference TRBV29-1 and TRBJ1-4, is as follows: SAVISQKPSRDICQRGTSLTIQCQVDSQVTMMFWYRQQPGQSLTLIATANQGSEATYESGFVIDKFPISRPNLTFSTLTVSNMSPEDSSIYLCSVEQGPNEKLFFGSGTQLSVL.

The V call is TRBV6-5, the J call TRBJ2-3, with unresolved D. CDR1 is MNHEY and CDR2 is SVGAGI in the germline V gene. The CDR3 totals 15 residues. V was clipped by 4 bases and J by 3 bases, with 14 bases between them. As DNA, the CDR3 is TGTGCCAGCAGTTCCTCTGATGGGCCAACAGATACGCAGTATTTT. Translated, it gives CASSSSDGPTDTQYF.

This chain uses TRBV5-1 with TRBJ2-7; tentative D call: TRBD1 (6 bases). In germline, CDR1 is SGHRS, CDR2 YFSETQ. V lost 0 bases to trimming and J lost 3 bases, with 16 bases between them. The CDR3 totals 16 residues. The CDR3 spells CASSLESLQGSYEQYF. CDR3 bases: TGCGCCAGCAGCTTGGAATCCCTGCAGGGGAGCTACGAGCAGTACTTC.

V and J are TRBV9 and TRBJ2-1; tentatively, D is TRBD2 (6 bases). Germline CDR1 SGDLS, CDR2 YYNGEE. The CDR3 contains 15 residues. Trimming pared 4 bases from V and 4 bases from J, leaving 15 bases between. The CDR3 loop reads CASSRDFPAYNEQFF. CDR3 sequence (DNA): TGTGCCAGCAGCCGGGACTTTCCGGCATACAATGAGCAGTTCTTC. Combining the CDR3 with reference TRBV9 and TRBJ2-1 gives the whole variable domain DSGVTQTPKHLITATGQRVTLRCSPRSGDLSVYWYQQSLDQGLQFLIQYYNGEERAKGNILERFSAQQFPDLHSELNLSSLELGDSALYFCASSRDFPAYNEQFFGPGTRLTVL.

This chain connects TRBV30 to TRBJ2-7, with D perhaps matching TRBD2 (6 bases). From germline, CDR1 is GTSNPN and CDR2 SVGIG (reference sequence). Trimming removed 0 bases at V and 5 bases at J, with 20 bases between. The CDR3 has 16 amino acids. The chain's CDR3 is CAWSVPATSVFHEQYF. In nucleotides, the CDR3 is TGTGCCTGGAGTGTACCCGCGACTAGTGTTTTCCACGAGCAGTACTTC.

The genes are TRBV28 and TRBJ2-7; 8 bases are shared with TRBD1. Germline values: CDR1 MDHEN, CDR2 SYDVKM. The CDR3 is 14 residues long. Losses at the gene ends were 6 bases for V and 2 bases for J; bases not matched to a gene: 6. CDR3 coding DNA: TGTGCCAGCAGGCGACAGGGGAAGCCCTACGAGCAGTACTTC. Encoded protein: CASRRQGKPYEQYF.

The CDR3 spells CASSLGLAGENEQFF. The DNA of the CDR3 is TGCGCCAGCAGCCTCGGGCTAGCGGGAGAAAATGAGCAGTTCTTC. This chain joins TRBV5-1 and TRBJ2-1; 10 positions agree with TRBD2. Per the germline V gene, CDR1 is SGHRS and CDR2 is YFSETQ. There are 15 residues in the CDR3. The ends lost 4 bases at V and 7 bases at J; junction bases unmatched: 8.

The chain links TRBV11-2 to TRBJ2-1, with 7 bases fitting TRBD1. The CDR3 contains 14 residues. Germline values: CDR1 SGHAT, CDR2 FQNNGV. Losses at the gene ends were 4 bases for V and 4 bases for J; bases not matched to a gene: 4. The CDR3 nucleotides are TGTGCCAGCAGCTACCGGGACAGATACAATGAGCAGTTCTTC. This codes for CASSYRDRYNEQFF.

The genes are TRBV5-1 and TRBJ1-2, with TRBD1 matching 9 bases. The CDR3 covers 11 residues. CDR1 is SGHRS, CDR2 YFSETQ, per germline. V dropped 8 bases and J dropped 5; count of bases not matched to a gene: 1. CDR3 sequence (DNA): TGCGCCAGAGGACAGGGGTATGGCTACACCTTC. This gives the protein CARGQGYGYTF.

The J gene is TRBJ2-7, the V gene TRBV6-7; a possible D gene is TRBD1 (6 bases). TRBV6-7 is classed as an ORF, of uncertain function. Trimming left V 0 bases short and J 2 bases short, with 14 bases between. There are 16 residues in the CDR3. CDR3 sequence reads: CASSYSRLGAAYEQYF. The CDR3 DNA reads as TGTGCCAGCAGTTACTCGAGACTGGGGGCGGCCTACGAGCAGTACTTC.

J is TRBJ2-7 and V is TRBV6-5; D uncertain. Germline loops: CDR1 MNHEY, CDR2 SVGAGI. This CDR3 has 11 amino acids. Between the trimmed V and J ends, which lost 6 bases and 3 bases, there was a span of 6 bases. CDR3 DNA: TGTGCCAGCAGCCACAGCTACGAGCAGTACTTC. Its translation: CASSHSYEQYF.

The chain links TRBV25-1 to TRBJ1-2; the D is unclear. Per germline, CDR1 MGHDK and CDR2 SYGVNS. The V gene lost 4 bases and the J gene lost 0 bases, with 12 bases spanning the gap. This CDR3 has 15 amino acids. The CDR3 protein is CASSGHSSPNYGYTF. As DNA, the CDR3 is TGTGCCAGCAGTGGTCACAGCTCTCCTAACTATGGCTACACCTTC.

The rearrangement links TRBV11-2 to TRBJ2-7; 8 bases fit TRBD2. Germline V gives CDR1 SGHAT, CDR2 FQNNGV. Trimming removed 5 bases from V and 3 bases from J; junction bases left unmatched: 12. CDR3 length: 16 residues. In DNA, the CDR3 is TGTGCCAGCAGCACCCTACTAGGGCGGGGGGTCTACGAGCAGTACTTC. Translated, it gives CASSTLLGRGVYEQYF.

This clone was recorded a few times. This chain connects TRBV10-1 to TRBJ1-5; TRBD1 aligns across 11 bases. The V gene's germline CDR1 is WNHNN and CDR2 SYGVQD (reference sequence). V shed 6 bases and J 2 bases; nucleotides not matched to a gene: 9. The CDR3 runs 17 residues. DNA for the CDR3: TGCGCCAGCAGCGGGACAGGGGGGCTAGGGTGCAATCAGCCCCAGCATTTT. It yields the protein CASSGTGGLGCNQPQHF.

The chain carries TRBV14 and TRBJ1-2; 9 bases agree with TRBD1. J was trimmed by 7 bases and V by 4 bases; bases with no gene match: 7. The CDR3 contains 14 residues. The germline CDR1 and CDR2 sequences are SGHDN and FVKESK. The CDR3 sequence: CASSPDRGISGYTF. The CDR3 nucleotides are TGTGCCAGCAGCCCGGACAGGGGTATCAGTGGCTACACCTTC.

The gene calls are TRBV6-4 and TRBJ2-5; 9 bases fit TRBD2. V was pared by 8 bases and J by 5 bases, with 12 bases of the junction left unmatched. Germline loops: CDR1 MRHNA, CDR2 SNTAGT. The CDR3 sequence is 15 residues long. The CDR3 DNA reads as TGTGCCAGCCAAGGCAGCGGGGGGCAGGAGGAGACCCAGTACTTC. Residues: CASQGSGGQEETQYF.